This note documents a single T cell receptor beta chain sequence. Its specificity is not known. The study sampled nominally healthy donors, though unrecorded immune exposures were likely. Per germline, CDR1 MGHRA and CDR2 YSYEKL. J gave up 4 bases and V 5 bases, and 3 bases lay outside the gene matches. CDR3 length equals 14 residues. This sample is part of a study of cytomegalovirus exposure and HLA in healthy donors. Study-level results: In a later analysis, around 18,000 TCR beta sequences were associated with HLA alleles at 0.05 false discovery rate. An observed cluster of highly shared sequence variants was recorded as a likely sequencing artifact.

The PCR ran on 60 Vbeta and 13 Jbeta primers. Profiling relied on immunoSEQ multiplex PCR, and the TCRdb table lists in-frame clones only, not all of them. The table lists more than 150,000 clones, 75% to 85% of them singletons. The sample consisted of PBMCs. The TCR comes from a woman under 30 in good health and CMV-seronegative. The chain uses TRBV4-1 and TRBJ2-2, with 8 bases aligning to TRBD2. CDR3 protein: CASSSGTSTGELFF. The CDR3 nucleotides are TGCGCCAGCAGCTCCGGGACTAGCACCGGGGAGCTGTTTTTT.